The T cell receptor (beta chain) described here comes from a study of CD8 T cells in ankylosing spondylitis. Findings and caveats of the study: Reported data indicate significant enrichment of disease-linked clones within matched ankylosing spondylitis synovial fluid.

About this clonotype: Its specificity is unknown.

Trimming removed 5 bases from V and 4 bases from J, with 12 bases in between. Germline V gives CDR1 SGHRS, CDR2 YFSETQ. The CDR3 totals 13 residues. Using its own MiXCR run on the 5' RACE reads, TCRdb lists one record per CDR3 protein. The sample consists of some 150,000 distinct CDR3 sequences, 40% to 50% of them appearing once. This TCR came from a male donor with ankylosing spondylitis. Sample: synovial fluid, either unsorted or a sorted T cell fraction (not recorded which). The chain recombines TRBV5-1 with TRBJ1-1; D perhaps matches TRBD1 (6 bases). The CDR3 region is CASSRGESTEAFF. CDR3 DNA sequence: TGCGCCAGCAGTAGGGGGGAGAGCACTGAAGCTTTCTTT.